Below, 20 T cell receptor beta chains from the same sample are listed, as sequenced in a study of tumor-infiltrating lymphocytes in primary liver carcinoma. Unsorted whole blood served as the source of blood RNA, and germline DNA was extracted as well. Constant-region priming of approximately 500 ng total RNA yielded TCR beta cDNA. Slightly modified ARM-PCR served as the procedure for the TCR beta libraries. These libraries came from three rounds of nested multiplex PCR. Amplification in the first two PCR rounds was performed using TRBV1-TRBV30 forward primers and a C-beta reverse primer for 10 cycles each. TCRdb redid the calling of the multiplex PCR reads with MiXCR, one entry per CDR3 protein. The repertoire has approximately 300,000 distinct CDR3 sequences, approximately 65% of them found once; the top ten carry 9%. The source material was peripheral blood. Source of these receptors: a man aged 35 to 55 with primary liver carcinoma and hepatitis B virus infection.

Note on this clonotype: This could be a read error, since a much larger clone is one nucleotide away. This chain's CDR3 is CACSPAGLWTANYGYTF. In nucleotides, the CDR3 is TGTGCCTGCAGCCCGGCGGGTCTTTGGACAGCTAACTATGGCTACACCTTC. This chain uses TRBV14 with TRBJ1-2; D might be TRBD1 (6 bases). CDR3 length: 17 residues. Germline CDR1 SGHDN, CDR2 FVKESK.

This chain joins TRBV5-1 and TRBJ2-7, with D perhaps TRBD2 (6 bases). V was cut by 4 bases and J by 4 bases, with 18 bases left in between. This CDR3 has 15 amino acids. Looked up from germline, CDR1 is SGHRS and CDR2 is YFSETQ. CDR3 DNA sequence: TGCGCCAGCAGCCCCGGAGGGGCTATCTCTTACGAGCAGTACTTC. It is translated as CASSPGGAISYEQYF.

As regards this clonotype: Just one base apart from a much larger clone, this may be a read error. This sequence joins TRBV6-5 and TRBJ1-3; no reliable D call. Germline-derived CDR1 and CDR2 are MNHEY and SVGAGI. CDR3 length equals 15 residues. The V gene lost 5 bases and the J gene lost 0 bases, with 11 bases spanning the gap. The CDR3 loop is CASSLPGRSGNTIYF. The CDR3 bases are TGTGCCAGCAGTCTCCCCGGCCGCTCTGGAAACACCATATATTTT.

Concerning this clonotype itself: At one end, the junction sequence differs from germline, possibly due to a read error. J is TRBJ2-7 and V is TRBV2; 8 nucleotides line up with TRBD2. Germline V CDR1 and CDR2: SNHLY, FYNNEI. The CDR3 is made up of 13 amino acids. Written as DNA, the CDR3 is TGTGCCAGCAACAGACTAGCGAGCGACGACCAGTACTTC. Translating it yields CASNRLASDDQYF.

Comments on this clonotype: This may arise from a read error, as a much more abundant clone is one base away. The genes are TRBV5-4 and TRBJ2-1; no definite D call. Germline V gives CDR1 SGHNT, CDR2 YYREEE (reference sequence). This CDR3 has 13 residues. V was trimmed by 1 base and J by 9 bases, leaving 11 bases between them. CDR3 in DNA: TGTGCCAGCAGCTTGACCGGATCCACTGAGCAGTTCTTC. Amino acids: CASSLTGSTEQFF.

The CDR3 nucleotides are TGCGCCAGCAGCATATACGAGACTAGCGGGAGTTCAGAGACCCAGTACTTC. Residues: CASSIYETSGSSETQYF. The chain couples TRBV4-1 to TRBJ2-5; 12 positions match TRBD2. CDR3 length: 17 residues. The germline gives CDR1 MGHRA, CDR2 YSYEKL. The trim removed 5 bases at V and 4 bases at J, leaving 11 bases unmatched.

V usage is TRBV6-5 and J usage is TRBJ2-1; possible D gene TRBD2, 5 bases. This CDR3 spans 14 amino acids. V dropped 7 bases and J dropped 5 bases, with 15 bases sitting between them. Per germline, CDR1 MNHEY and CDR2 SVGAGI. CDR3 loop: CASTRTRNHNEQFF. Here the CDR3 DNA reads TGTGCCAGCACCCGAACTAGAAACCACAATGAGCAGTTCTTC.

This clonotype was picked up many times. The gene calls are TRBV11-2 and TRBJ1-4; TRBD1 might be the D (5 bases). There are 12 residues in the CDR3. V was shortened by 3 bases and J by 10 bases, with 9 bases between the two germline ends. Germline assignment: CDR1 SGHAT and CDR2 FQNNGV. In DNA, the CDR3 is TGTGCCAGCAGCTTTGGCGGGGGAAAACTGTTTTTT. Translation: CASSFGGGKLFF.

This clonotype was recorded many times. The chain combines TRBV29-1 with TRBJ2-1, with TRBD1 identical over 7 bases. Germline CDR1 SQVTM, CDR2 ANQGSEA. Trimming took 7 bases from V and 4 from J; bases not matched to a gene: 4. The CDR3 totals 12 residues. CDR3 bases: TGCAGCGGGGGACAGCCGTACAATGAGCAGTTCTTC. Translated, it gives CSGGQPYNEQFF.

With regard to this clonotype: It may be a read error: a sequence one base away is much more abundant. The rearrangement uses TRBV29-1 and TRBJ2-7; a possible D gene is TRBD1 (6 bases). This CDR3 spans 13 amino acids. V dropped 1 base and J dropped 4 bases, with 11 bases sitting between them. Germline V gene data show CDR1 as SQVTM and CDR2 as ANQGSEA. The CDR3: CSVEGQEEYEQYF. The DNA for the CDR3 is TGCAGCGTTGAAGGACAGGAAGAATACGAGCAGTACTTC.

Comment on this clonotype: A clone one base away is much larger, so this may be a read error. This chain uses TRBV6-5 with TRBJ2-1; D remains ambiguous. The CDR3 is made up of 15 amino acids. Germline CDR1 MNHEY, CDR2 SVGAGI. V was shortened by 6 bases and J by 7 bases, with 19 bases between the two germline ends. The CDR3 spells CASSPGGLVGNEQFF. The DNA for the CDR3 is TGTGCCAGCAGCCCAGGTGGGCTAGTGGGGAATGAGCAGTTCTTC.

This chain connects TRBV4-1 to TRBJ2-1; D might be TRBD1 (6 bases). The V gene's germline CDR1 is MGHRA and CDR2 YSYEKL. The CDR3 runs 18 residues. V lost 3 bases, J lost 8 bases, and 26 bases lay in between. In DNA form, the CDR3 reads TGCGCCAGCAGCCATACCGACCCGACAGGCCCCGCTGTATATGAGCAGTTCTTC. Amino acid sequence: CASSHTDPTGPAVYEQFF.

Note on this clonotype: Since a much larger clone is just one base distant, this may be a read error. As DNA, the CDR3 is TGCAGCGTTGAAGTCTCATCGTCCTACGAGCACTACTTC. As protein: CSVEVSSSYEHYF. The chain has TRBV29-1 and TRBJ2-7; D is uncertain. In germline, CDR1 is SQVTM, CDR2 ANQGSEA. The CDR3 spans 13 residues.

A note on this clonotype: This may be a read error, as it is one base from a much larger clone. The chain uses TRBV6-2 or TRBV6-3 and TRBJ2-5; D assignment may be TRBD1 or TRBD2 (5 bases each). V lost 8 bases and J 7 bases, leaving 23 bases between the germline ends. The CDR3 length is 15 residues. Looked up from germline, CDR1 is MNHEY and CDR2 is SVGEGT. The CDR3 DNA follows: TGTGCCAGCGGGGTCCAGGGTAGCGCGGAAGGGACCCAGTACTTC. It encodes CASGVQGSAEGTQYF.

This rearrangement joins TRBV4-3 to TRBJ2-1, with D uncertain. The CDR3 runs to 14 residues. Germline values: CDR1 LGHNA, CDR2 YSLEER. Trimming took 0 bases from V and 16 from J, leaving 19 bases between them. The CDR3 sequence: CASSQDPGLRDRFF. CDR3 nucleotides: TGCGCCAGCAGCCAAGATCCGGGCCTCCGAGATCGTTTCTTC.

On this clonotype itself: A much bigger clone sits one base away, suggesting this may be a read error. The CDR3 does not end in the conserved phenylalanine or tryptophan, so this is likely a read error. This chain joins TRBV12-3 or TRBV12-4 and TRBJ1-1; 10 nucleotides match TRBD1. The CDR3 runs 14 residues. The J segment lost 4 bases and the V segment lost 6 bases, leaving 5 bases of the junction unmatched. Here the CDR3 DNA reads TGTGCCAGCAGGGGAAGACAGGGGGCCACTGAAGCTTTCCTT. Protein sequence: CASRGRQGATEAFL.

This clonotype was seen just once. The genes are TRBV6-1 and TRBJ2-7, with 8 nucleotides matching TRBD1. V trimming: 7 bases; J trimming: 7 bases; junction bases outside the gene matches: 9. There are 13 residues in the CDR3. Germline V lookup: CDR1 MNHNS, CDR2 SASEGT. The CDR3 loop reads CASKNTGGYEQYF. In DNA, the CDR3 is TGTGCCAGCAAGAATACAGGGGGGTATGAGCAGTACTTC.

This clonotype showed up just a few times. The J gene is TRBJ1-5, the V gene TRBV6-6, with unresolved D. CDR1 and CDR2 from the germline V gene are MNHNY and SVGAGI (reference sequence). The V end was cut by 0 bases, the J end by 5 bases, with 8 bases between. The CDR3 extends over 14 amino acids. Written as DNA, the CDR3 is TGTGCCAGCAGTTACTCGGAGAGGGATCAGCCCCAGCATTTT. Residues: CASSYSERDQPQHF.

This clonotype was recorded once. The V and J genes are TRBV5-4 and TRBJ2-2, with TRBD2 as a possible D gene (6 bases). Germline V gene lookup returns CDR1 SGHNT and CDR2 YYREEE (reference sequence). V was trimmed by 4 bases and J by 4 bases, leaving 17 bases between them. The CDR3 is 16 residues long. The CDR3 DNA follows: TGTGCCAGCAGCGTGGTCCAGAGGGGAGGCACCGGGGAGCTGTTTTTT. Protein sequence: CASSVVQRGGTGELFF.

With respect to this clonotype: This sequence may be a read error, since a much larger clone differs from it by one base. The genes are TRBV6-7 and TRBJ1-5; 10 bases are shared with TRBD1. TRBV6-7 is annotated as an ORF whose role is uncertain. The CDR3 consists of 21 residues. CDR3 nucleotide sequence: TGTACCAGCAGTTATTCGATCCGGGACAGGGGTGTTGGGGGCGGCAATCAGCCCCAGCATTTT. As protein: CTSSYSIRDRGVGGGNQPQHF.